These T cell receptor beta chains were read from a single sample in a study of PD-1 blockade in mismatch repair-deficient tumors. Antigen specificity for these receptors is unknown. The method was immunoSEQ multiplex PCR; TCRdb's version includes in-frame clones alone and lacks a portion of them. The repertoire holds some 10,000 clones, with 75% to 95% as singletons. The material was cells cultured in vitro, obtained from a patient treated with pembrolizumab. The source of these receptors is an adult with mismatch repair-deficient cancer. CDR3s include the opening cysteine and the closing phenylalanine or tryptophan. Each record gives: J gene, V gene, D gene, clone size, CDR3 protein, CDR3 DNA. The D gene is left open where the match is weak. Clone size is not always given. Where it is, it says once, few, many or a class for expanded clones.

>TRBJ2-1|TRBV19|.|once
CASNPGSYNEQFF
TGTGCCAGTAACCCCGGGAGCTACAATGAGCAGTTCTTC
>TRBJ2-1|TRBV29-1|.|.
CSVEGPNEQFF
TGCAGCGTTGAGGGCCCCAATGAGCAGTTCTTC
>TRBJ2-1|TRBV25-1|.|.
CASSFQGWANEQFF
TGTGCCAGCAGTTTTCAGGGGTGGGCCAATGAGCAGTTCTTC
>TRBJ2-1|TRBV9|TRBD1|.
CASSVGIGTGGANEQFF
TGTGCCAGCAGCGTAGGTATTGGGACAGGGGGCGCGAATGAGCAGTTCTTC
>TRBJ2-7|TRBV15|TRBD1|.
CATRSKPGQGPYEQYF
TGTGCCACCAGGTCGAAGCCGGGACAGGGACCTTACGAGCAGTACTTC
>TRBJ1-3|TRBV9|.|.
CASSAPSGAGNTIYF
TGTGCCAGCAGCGCCCCCTCGGGAGCAGGAAACACCATATATTTT
>TRBJ1-1|TRBV7-9|.|.
CASFRGFPYTEAFF
TGTGCCAGCTTCCGGGGATTCCCATATACTGAAGCTTTCTTT
>TRBJ2-1|TRBV9|.|.
CASSSGHFYNEQFF
TGTGCCAGCAGCTCGGGACACTTTTACAATGAGCAGTTCTTC
>TRBJ2-7|TRBV7-2|.|.
CASSLDFYEQYF
TGTGCCAGCAGCTTGGACTTCTACGAGCAGTACTTC
>TRBJ2-1|TRBV4-2|TRBD2|.
CASSQRFPGGFYNEQFF
TGTGCCAGCAGCCAAAGGTTTCCGGGAGGGTTCTACAATGAGCAGTTCTTC
>TRBJ1-3|TRBV27|.|.
CASGRGFGNTIYF
TGTGCCAGCGGTAGGGGCTTTGGAAACACCATATATTTT
>TRBJ1-2|TRBV6-1|.|.
CASSEFGRGYGYTF
TGTGCCAGCAGTGAATTTGGCAGGGGCTATGGCTACACCTTC
>TRBJ2-7|TRBV4-1|.|once
CASSQFEATAEQYF
TGCGCCAGCAGCCAGTTCGAGGCGACGGCCGAGCAGTACTTC
>TRBJ2-2|TRBV30|.|.
CAWSFGYTADGTGELFF
TGTGCCTGGAGTTTTGGTTATACGGCGGATGGGACCGGGGAGCTGTTTTTT
>TRBJ2-7|TRBV9|.|few
CASSEGGEYTHEQYF
TGTGCCAGCAGTGAAGGGGGGGAGTACACCCACGAGCAGTACTTC